This T cell receptor beta chain was identified in a study of shared clonotypes between healthy human individuals. General study findings and limits: Unshared clonotypes carried lower generation probabilities than those common to all four donors.

Worth noting for this clone: Its antigen is currently unknown.

The length of the CDR3 is 16 residues. V was clipped by 3 bases and J by 1 base, with 14 bases between them. Clones were read by immunoSEQ multiplex PCR, and TCRdb kept only the in-frame ones, dropping some. The sample carries around 1.5 million clones, approximately 98% recorded once. The source of this sequence is a man aged 25-45 years in good health. Material: naive CD4+ T cells sorted from blood. As for subset: CD45RA+ positively selected. This chain connects TRBV5-3 to TRBJ1-5, with D possibly matching TRBD1 (6 bases). TRBV5-3 qualifies as an ORF whose function is uncertain. The DNA for the CDR3 is TGTGCCAGAAGCTACGGGACAACCAGGAGCAATCAGCCCCAGCATTTT. As protein: CARSYGTTRSNQPQHF.